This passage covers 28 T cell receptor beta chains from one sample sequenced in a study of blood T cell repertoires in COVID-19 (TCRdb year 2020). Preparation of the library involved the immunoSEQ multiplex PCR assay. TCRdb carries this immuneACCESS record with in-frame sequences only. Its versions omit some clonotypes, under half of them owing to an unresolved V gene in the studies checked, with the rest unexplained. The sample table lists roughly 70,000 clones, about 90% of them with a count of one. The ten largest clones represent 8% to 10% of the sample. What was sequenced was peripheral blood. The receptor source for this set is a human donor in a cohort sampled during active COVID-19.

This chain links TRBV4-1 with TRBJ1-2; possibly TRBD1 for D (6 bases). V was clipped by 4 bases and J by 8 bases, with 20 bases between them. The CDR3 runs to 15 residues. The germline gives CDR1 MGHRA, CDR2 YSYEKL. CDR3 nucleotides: TGCGCCAGCAGCCGCGTGGGGGGGGGCGCAGAAGGCTACACCTTC. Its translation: CASSRVGGGAEGYTF.

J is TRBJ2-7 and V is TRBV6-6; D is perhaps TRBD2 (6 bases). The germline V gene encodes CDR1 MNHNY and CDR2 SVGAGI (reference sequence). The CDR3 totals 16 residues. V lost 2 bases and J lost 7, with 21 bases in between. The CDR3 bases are TGTGCCAGCAGTTACAACGCGGGGATACCTTTATGGGAGCAGTACTTC. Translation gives CASSYNAGIPLWEQYF.

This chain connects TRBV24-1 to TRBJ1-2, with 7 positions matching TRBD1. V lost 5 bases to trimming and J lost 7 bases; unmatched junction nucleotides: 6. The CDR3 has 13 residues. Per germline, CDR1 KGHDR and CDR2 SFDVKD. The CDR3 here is CATSAKDRFGYTF. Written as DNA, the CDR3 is TGTGCCACCAGTGCCAAGGACAGGTTTGGCTACACCTTC.

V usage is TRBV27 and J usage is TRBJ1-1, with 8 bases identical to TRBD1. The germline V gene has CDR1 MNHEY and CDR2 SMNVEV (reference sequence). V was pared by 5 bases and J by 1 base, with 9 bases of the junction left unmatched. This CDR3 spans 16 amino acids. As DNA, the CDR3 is TGTGCCAGCAGTATAAACTCCGGGACAGGGAACACTGAAGCTTTCTTT. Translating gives CASSINSGTGNTEAFF.

CDR3 region: CASSHARGTRDTQYF. The CDR3 DNA follows: TGTGCCAGCAGTCACGCCCGAGGGACTCGAGATACGCAGTATTTT. The V gene is TRBV6-2 or TRBV6-3, the J gene TRBJ2-3, with D perhaps TRBD2 (6 bases). The CDR3 is 15 amino acids. The V end lost 5 bases, the J end lost 5 bases, and 17 bases lay between the germline ends. Germline-derived CDR1 and CDR2 are MNHEY and SVGEGT.

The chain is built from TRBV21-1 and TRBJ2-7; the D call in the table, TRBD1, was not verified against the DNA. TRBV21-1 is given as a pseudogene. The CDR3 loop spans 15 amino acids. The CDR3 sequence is CASSNPQGPPYEQYF. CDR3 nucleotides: TGTGCCAGCAGCAACCCGCAGGGGCCTCCCTACGAGCAGTACTTC.

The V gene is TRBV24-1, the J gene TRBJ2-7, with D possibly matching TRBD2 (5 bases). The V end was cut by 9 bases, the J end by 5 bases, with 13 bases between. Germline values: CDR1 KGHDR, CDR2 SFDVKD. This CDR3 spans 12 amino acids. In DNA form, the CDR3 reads TGTGCCACCCAGAAAGGAGGCCACGAGCAGTACTTC. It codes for CATQKGGHEQYF.

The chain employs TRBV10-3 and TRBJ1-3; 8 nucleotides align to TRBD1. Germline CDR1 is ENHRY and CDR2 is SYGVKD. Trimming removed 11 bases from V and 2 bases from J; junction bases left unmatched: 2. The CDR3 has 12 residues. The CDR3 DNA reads TGTGCCGCACAGGGGGCTGGAAACACCATATATTTT. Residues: CAAQGAGNTIYF.

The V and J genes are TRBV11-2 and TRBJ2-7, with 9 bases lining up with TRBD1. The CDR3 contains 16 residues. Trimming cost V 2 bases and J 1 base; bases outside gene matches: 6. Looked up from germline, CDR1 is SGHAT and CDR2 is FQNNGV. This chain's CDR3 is CASSLFGTGTSYEQYF. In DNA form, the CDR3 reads TGTGCCAGCAGCTTATTCGGGACAGGGACTTCCTACGAGCAGTACTTC.

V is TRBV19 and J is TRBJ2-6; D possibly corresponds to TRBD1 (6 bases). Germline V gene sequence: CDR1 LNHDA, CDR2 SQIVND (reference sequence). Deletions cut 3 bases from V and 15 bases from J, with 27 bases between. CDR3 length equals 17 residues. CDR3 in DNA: TGTGCCAGTAGTATGGTACAGGGAGATACTCGCCGCCGGGCCCTGACTTTC. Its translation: CASSMVQGDTRRRALTF.

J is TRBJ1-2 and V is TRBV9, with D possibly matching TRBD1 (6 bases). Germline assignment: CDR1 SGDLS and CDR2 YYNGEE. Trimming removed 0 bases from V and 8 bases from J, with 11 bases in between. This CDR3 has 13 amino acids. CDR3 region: CASSVAHRDGYTF. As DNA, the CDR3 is TGTGCCAGCAGCGTAGCCCACAGGGACGGCTACACCTTC.

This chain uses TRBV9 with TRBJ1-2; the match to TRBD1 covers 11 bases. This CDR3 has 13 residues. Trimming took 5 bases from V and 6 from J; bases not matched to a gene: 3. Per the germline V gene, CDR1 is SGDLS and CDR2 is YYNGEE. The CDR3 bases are TGTGCCAGCAGAGGACAGGGGGCGGATGGCTACACCTTC. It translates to CASRGQGADGYTF.

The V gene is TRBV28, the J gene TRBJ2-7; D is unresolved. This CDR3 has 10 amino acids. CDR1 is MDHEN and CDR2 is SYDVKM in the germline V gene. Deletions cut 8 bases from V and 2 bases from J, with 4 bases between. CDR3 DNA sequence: TGTGCCAGCGGCCCCTACGAGCAGTACTTC. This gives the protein CASGPYEQYF.

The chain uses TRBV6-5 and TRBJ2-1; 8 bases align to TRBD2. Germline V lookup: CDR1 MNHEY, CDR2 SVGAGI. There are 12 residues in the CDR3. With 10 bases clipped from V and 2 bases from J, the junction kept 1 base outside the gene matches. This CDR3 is CATGGPYNEQFF. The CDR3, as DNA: TGTGCCACGGGGGGGCCCTACAATGAGCAGTTCTTC.

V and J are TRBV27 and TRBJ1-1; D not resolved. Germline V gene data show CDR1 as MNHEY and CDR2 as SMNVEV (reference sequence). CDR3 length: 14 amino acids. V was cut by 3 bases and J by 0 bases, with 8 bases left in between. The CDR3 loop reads CASSFGSVNTEAFF. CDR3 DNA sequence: TGTGCCAGCAGTTTTGGCAGCGTGAACACTGAAGCTTTCTTT.

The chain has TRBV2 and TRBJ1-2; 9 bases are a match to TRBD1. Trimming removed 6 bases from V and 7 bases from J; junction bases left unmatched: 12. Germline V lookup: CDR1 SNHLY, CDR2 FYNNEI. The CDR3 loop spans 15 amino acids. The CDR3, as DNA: TGTGCCAGCAGCGCCTCCGGGACAGGGTCCGCTGGCTACACCTTC. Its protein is CASSASGTGSAGYTF.

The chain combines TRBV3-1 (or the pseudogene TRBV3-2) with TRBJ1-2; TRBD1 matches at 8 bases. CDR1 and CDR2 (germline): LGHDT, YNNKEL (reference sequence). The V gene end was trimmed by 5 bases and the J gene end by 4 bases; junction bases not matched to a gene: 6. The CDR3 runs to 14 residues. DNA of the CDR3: TGTGCCAGCAGCTTCGGACAGGGAAGCTATGGCTACACCTTC. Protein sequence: CASSFGQGSYGYTF.

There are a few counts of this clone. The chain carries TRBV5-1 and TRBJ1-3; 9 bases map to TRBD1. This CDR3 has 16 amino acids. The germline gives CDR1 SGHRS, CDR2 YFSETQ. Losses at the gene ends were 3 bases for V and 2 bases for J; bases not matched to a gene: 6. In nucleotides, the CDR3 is TGCGCCAGCAGCTCCGCACAGGGGGCGACTGGAAACACCATATATTTT. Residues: CASSSAQGATGNTIYF.

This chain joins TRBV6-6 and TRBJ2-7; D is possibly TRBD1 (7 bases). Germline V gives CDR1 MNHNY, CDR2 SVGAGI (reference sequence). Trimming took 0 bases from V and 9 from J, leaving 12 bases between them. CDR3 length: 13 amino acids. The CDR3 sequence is CASSYSTGEAQYF. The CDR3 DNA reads TGTGCCAGCAGTTACTCCACAGGGGAGGCGCAGTACTTC.

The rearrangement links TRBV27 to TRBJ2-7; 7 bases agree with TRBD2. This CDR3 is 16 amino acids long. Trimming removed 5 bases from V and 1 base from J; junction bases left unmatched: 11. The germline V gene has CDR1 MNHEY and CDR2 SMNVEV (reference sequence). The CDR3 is CASSLGTMMGSYEQYF. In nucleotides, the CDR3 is TGTGCCAGCAGTCTCGGGACTATGATGGGGTCCTACGAGCAGTACTTC.

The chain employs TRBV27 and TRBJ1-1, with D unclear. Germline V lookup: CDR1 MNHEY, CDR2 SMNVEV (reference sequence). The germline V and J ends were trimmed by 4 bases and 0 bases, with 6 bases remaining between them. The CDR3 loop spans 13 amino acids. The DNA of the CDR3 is TGTGCCAGCAGTTCTCGGGTGAACACTGAAGCTTTCTTT. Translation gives CASSSRVNTEAFF.

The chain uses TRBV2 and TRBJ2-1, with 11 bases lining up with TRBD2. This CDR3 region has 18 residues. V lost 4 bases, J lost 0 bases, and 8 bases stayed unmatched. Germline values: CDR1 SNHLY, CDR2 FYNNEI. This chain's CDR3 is CASSVYPSGGSSYNEQFF. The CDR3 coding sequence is TGTGCCAGCAGTGTTTATCCTAGCGGGGGGAGCTCCTACAATGAGCAGTTCTTC.

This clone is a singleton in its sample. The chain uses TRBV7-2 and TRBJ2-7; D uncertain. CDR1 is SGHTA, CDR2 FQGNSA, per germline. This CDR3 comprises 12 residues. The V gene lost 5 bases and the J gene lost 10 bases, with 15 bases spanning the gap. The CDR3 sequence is CASSPAFADQYF. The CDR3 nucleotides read TGTGCCAGCAGCCCAGCCTTTGCGGATCAGTACTTC.

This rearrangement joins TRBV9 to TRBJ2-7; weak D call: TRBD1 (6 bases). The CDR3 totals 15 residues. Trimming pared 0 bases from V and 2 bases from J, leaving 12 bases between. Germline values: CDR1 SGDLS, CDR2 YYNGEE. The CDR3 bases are TGTGCCAGCAGCGTAGGAGAACACAGGGCCTACGAGCAGTACTTC. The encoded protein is CASSVGEHRAYEQYF.

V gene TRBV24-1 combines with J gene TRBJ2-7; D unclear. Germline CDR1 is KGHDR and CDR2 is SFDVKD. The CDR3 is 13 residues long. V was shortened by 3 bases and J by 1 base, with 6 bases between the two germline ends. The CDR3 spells CATSDPQSYEQYF. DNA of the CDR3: TGTGCCACCAGTGATCCCCAGTCCTACGAGCAGTACTTC.

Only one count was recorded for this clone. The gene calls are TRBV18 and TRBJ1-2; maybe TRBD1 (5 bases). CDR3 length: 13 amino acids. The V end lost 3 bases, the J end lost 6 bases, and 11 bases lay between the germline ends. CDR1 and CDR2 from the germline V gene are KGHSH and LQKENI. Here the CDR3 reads CASSPWQGNGYTF. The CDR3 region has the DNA TGTGCCAGCTCACCTTGGCAGGGCAATGGCTACACCTTC.

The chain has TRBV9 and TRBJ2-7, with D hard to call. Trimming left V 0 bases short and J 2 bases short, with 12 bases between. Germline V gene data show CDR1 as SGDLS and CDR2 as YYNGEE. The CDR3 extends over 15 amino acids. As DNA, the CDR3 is TGTGCCAGCAGCGTAGCTGGTCAGGCTACCTACGAGCAGTACTTC. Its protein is CASSVAGQATYEQYF.

CDR3 bases: TGTGCCAGCAGTTACAGGGGGCTGGTAGGCTATGGCTACACCTTC. It encodes CASSYRGLVGYGYTF. This chain joins TRBV27 and TRBJ1-2; 9 bases align to TRBD1. The CDR3 consists of 15 residues. The germline gives CDR1 MNHEY, CDR2 SMNVEV (reference sequence). V dropped 4 bases and J dropped 4; count of bases not matched to a gene: 7.